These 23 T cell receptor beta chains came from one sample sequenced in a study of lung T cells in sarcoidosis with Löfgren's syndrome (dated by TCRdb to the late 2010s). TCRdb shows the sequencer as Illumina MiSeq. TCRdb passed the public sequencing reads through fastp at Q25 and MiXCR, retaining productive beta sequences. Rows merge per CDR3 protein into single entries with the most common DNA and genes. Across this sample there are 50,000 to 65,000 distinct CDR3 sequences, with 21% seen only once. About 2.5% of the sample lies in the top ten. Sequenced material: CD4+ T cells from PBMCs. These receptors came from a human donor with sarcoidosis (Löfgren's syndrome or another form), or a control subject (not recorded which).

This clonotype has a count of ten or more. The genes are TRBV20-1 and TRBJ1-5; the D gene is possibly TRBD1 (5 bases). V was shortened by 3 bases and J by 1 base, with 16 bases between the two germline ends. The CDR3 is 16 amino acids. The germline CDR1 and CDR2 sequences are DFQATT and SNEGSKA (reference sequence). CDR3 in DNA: TGCAGTGCTAGTCGAGGGACCGTGGGGAGCAATCAGCCCCAGCATTTT. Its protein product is CSASRGTVGSNQPQHF.

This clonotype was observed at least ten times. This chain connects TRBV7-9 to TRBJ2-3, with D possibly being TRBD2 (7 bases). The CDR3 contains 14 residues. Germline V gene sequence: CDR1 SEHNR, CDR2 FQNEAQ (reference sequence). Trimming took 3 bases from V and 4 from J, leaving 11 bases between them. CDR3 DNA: TGTGCCAGCAGCTTCGAGGGGGGGTCAGATACGCAGTATTTT. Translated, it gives CASSFEGGSDTQYF.

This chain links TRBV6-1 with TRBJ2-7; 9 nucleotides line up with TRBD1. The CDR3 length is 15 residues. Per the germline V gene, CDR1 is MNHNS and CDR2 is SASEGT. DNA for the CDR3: TGTGCCAGCAGTTTCCGGGACAGGGACTCCTACGAGCAGTGCGTC. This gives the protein CASSFRDRDSYEQCV.

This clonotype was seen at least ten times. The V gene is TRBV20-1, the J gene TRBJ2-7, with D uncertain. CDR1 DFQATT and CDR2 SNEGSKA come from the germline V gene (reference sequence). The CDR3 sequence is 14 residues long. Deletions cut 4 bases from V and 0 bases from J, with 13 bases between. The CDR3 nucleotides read TGCAGTGCTAACCTCCGACAAAGCTCCTACGAGCAGTACGTC. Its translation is CSANLRQSSYEQYV.

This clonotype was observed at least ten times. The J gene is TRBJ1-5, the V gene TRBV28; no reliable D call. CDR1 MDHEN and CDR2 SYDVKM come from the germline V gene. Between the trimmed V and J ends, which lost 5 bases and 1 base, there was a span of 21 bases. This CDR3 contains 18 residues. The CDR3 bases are TGTGCCAGCAGTACCCCCCGAGAGGGCCTTATAAGCAATCAGCCCCAGCATTTT. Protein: CASSTPREGLISNQPQHF.

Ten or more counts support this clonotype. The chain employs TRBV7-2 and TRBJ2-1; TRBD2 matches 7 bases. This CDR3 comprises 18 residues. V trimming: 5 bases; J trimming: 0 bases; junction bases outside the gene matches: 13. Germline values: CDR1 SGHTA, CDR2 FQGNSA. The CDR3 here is CASSPLGGYIVSYNEQFF. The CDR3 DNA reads TGTGCCAGCAGCCCTCTCGGGGGGTACATAGTCTCCTACAATGAGCAGTTCTTC. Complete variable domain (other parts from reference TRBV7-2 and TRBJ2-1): GAGVSQSPSNKVTEKGKDVELRCDPISGHTALYWYRQSLGQGLEFLIYFQGNSAPDKSGLPSDRFSAERTGGSVSTLTIQRTQQEDSAVYLCASSPLGGYIVSYNEQFFGPGTRLTVL.

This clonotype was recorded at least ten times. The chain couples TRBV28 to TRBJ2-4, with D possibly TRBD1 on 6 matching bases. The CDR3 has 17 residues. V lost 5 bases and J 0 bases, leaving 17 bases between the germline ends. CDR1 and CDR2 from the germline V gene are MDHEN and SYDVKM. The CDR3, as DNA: TGTGCCAGCAGTCTTCAAGCCGGACAGTTAGCCAAAAACATTCAGTACTTC. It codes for CASSLQAGQLAKNIQYF.

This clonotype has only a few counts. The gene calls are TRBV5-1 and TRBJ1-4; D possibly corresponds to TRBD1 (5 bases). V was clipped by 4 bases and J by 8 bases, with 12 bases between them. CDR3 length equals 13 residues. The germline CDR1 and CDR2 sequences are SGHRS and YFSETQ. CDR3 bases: TGCGCCAGCAGCCTCGACAGCAAGGAAAAACTGTTTTTT. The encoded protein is CASSLDSKEKLFF.

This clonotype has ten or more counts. The CDR3 DNA is TGTGCCAGCAGACCAGGGGGCGCCGGGGTGGATACTGAAGCTTTCTTT. Amino acids: CASRPGGAGVDTEAFF. V and J are TRBV6-1 and TRBJ1-1, with 8 bases lining up with TRBD1. This CDR3 has 16 amino acids. V was clipped by 6 bases and J by 5 bases; unmatched bases: 14. CDR1 MNHNS and CDR2 SASEGT come from the germline V gene.

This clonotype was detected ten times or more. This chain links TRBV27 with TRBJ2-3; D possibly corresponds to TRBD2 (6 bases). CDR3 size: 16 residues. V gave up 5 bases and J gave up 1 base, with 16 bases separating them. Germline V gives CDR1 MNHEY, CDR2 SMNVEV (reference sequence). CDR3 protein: CASSGRVLAGTDTQYF. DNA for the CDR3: TGTGCCAGCAGTGGACGGGTACTAGCTGGCACAGATACGCAGTATTTT.

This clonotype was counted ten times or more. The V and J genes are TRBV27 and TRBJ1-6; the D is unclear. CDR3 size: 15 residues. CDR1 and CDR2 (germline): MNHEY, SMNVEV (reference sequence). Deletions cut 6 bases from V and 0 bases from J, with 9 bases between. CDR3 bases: TGTGCCAGCAGAGAATTGAGCTCCTATAATTCACCCCTCCACTTT. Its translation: CASRELSSYNSPLHF.

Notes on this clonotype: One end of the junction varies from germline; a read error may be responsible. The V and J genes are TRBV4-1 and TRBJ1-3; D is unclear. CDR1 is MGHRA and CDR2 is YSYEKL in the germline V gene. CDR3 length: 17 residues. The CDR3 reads CASSTSGGRHVGKTIYF. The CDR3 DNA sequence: TGCGCCAGCAGTACTAGTGGCGGCCGCCACGTAGGAAAAACCATATATTTT.

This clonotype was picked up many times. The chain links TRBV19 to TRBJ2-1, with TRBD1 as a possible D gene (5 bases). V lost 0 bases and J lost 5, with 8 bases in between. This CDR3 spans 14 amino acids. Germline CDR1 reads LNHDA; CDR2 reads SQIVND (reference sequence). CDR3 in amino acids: CASSIDRGHNEQFF. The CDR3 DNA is TGTGCCAGTAGTATAGATAGGGGCCACAATGAGCAGTTCTTC.

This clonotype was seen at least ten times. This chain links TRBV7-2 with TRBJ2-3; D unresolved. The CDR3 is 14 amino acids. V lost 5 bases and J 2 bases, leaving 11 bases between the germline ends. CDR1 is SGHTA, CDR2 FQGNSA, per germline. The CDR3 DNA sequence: TGTGCCAGCAGCGCCTACTTGGCCACAGATACGCAGTATTTT. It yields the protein CASSAYLATDTQYF.

CDR3 loop: CASSLFASRGGEQYF. For the CDR3, the DNA is TGTGCCAGCAGTTTATTCGCTTCGCGGGGGGGTGAGCAGTACTTC. This sequence joins TRBV28 and TRBJ2-7, with 9 bases lining up with TRBD2. CDR3 length: 15 residues. Unmatched junction bases numbered 8, after V lost 1 base and J lost 7 bases. CDR1 is MDHEN and CDR2 is SYDVKM in the germline V gene.

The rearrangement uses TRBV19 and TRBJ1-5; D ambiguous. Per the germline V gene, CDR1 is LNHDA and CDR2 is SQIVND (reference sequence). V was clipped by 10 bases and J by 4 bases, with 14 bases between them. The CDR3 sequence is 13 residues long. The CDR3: CATRRGRNQPQHF. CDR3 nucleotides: TGTGCCACGCGGCGAGGGCGTAATCAGCCCCAGCATTTT.

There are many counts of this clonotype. As DNA, the CDR3 is TGTGCCAGCAGTTTCTCGGGACTAGCGGGGCCTAAGTTCTTC. Translated, it gives CASSFSGLAGPKFF. The chain uses TRBV12-3 or TRBV12-4 and TRBJ2-1; 13 bases align to TRBD2. There are 14 residues in the CDR3. V was clipped by 3 bases and J by 14 bases; unmatched bases: 7.

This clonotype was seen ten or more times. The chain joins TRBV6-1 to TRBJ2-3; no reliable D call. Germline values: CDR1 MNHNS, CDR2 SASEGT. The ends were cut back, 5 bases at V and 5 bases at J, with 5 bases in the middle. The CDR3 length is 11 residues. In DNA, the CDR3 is TGTGCCAGCAGTAGACGAGATACGCAGTATTTT. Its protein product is CASSRRDTQYF.

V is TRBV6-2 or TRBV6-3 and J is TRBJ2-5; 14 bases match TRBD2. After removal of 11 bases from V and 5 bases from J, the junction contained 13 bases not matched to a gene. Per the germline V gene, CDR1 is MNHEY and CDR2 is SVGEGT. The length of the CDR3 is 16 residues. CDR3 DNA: TGTGCCGCCAACGATGGACTAGCGGGAGGACGTGAGACCCAGTACTTC. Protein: CAANDGLAGGRETQYF.

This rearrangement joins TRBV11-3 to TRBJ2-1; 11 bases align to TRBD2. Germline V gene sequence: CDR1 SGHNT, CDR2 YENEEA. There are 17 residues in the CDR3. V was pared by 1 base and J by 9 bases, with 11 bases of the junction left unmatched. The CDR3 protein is CASSLGTILAGEGEQFF. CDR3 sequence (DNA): TGTGCCAGCAGCTTAGGTACCATACTAGCGGGAGAGGGTGAGCAGTTCTTC.

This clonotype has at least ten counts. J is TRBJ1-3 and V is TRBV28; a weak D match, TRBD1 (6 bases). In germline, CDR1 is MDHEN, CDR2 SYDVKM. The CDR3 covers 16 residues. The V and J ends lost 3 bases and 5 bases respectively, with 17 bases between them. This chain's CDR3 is CASSFIRQAGRNTIYF. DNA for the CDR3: TGTGCCAGCAGTTTTATAAGACAGGCTGGGAGAAACACCATATATTTT.

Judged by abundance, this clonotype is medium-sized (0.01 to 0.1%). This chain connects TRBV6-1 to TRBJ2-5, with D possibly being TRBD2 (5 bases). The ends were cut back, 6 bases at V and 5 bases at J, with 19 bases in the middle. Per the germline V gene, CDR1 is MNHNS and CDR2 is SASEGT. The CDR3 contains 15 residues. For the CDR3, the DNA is TGTGCCAGCAGACCGGGATCCCCCCAAAGGGAGACCCAGTACTTC. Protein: CASRPGSPQRETQYF.

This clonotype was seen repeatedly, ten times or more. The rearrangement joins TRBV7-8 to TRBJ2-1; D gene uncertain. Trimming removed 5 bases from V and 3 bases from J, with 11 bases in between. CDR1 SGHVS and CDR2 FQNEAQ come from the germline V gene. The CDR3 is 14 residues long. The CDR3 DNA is TGTGCCAGCAGCGAATATTCTGGCTACAATGAGCAGTTCTTC. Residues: CASSEYSGYNEQFF.